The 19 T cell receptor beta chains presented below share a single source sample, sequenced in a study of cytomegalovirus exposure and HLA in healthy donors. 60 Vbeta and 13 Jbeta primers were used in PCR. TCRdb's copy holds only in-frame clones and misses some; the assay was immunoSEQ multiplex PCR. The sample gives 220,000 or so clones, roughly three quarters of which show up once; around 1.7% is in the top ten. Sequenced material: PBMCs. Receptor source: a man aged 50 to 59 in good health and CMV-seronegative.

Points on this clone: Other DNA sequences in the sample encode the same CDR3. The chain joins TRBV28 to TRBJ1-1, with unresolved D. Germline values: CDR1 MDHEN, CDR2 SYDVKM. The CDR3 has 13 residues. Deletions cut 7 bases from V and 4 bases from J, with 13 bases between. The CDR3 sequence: CASTRSGSTEAFF. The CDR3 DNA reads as TGTGCCAGCACCCGATCGGGGAGCACTGAAGCTTTCTTT.

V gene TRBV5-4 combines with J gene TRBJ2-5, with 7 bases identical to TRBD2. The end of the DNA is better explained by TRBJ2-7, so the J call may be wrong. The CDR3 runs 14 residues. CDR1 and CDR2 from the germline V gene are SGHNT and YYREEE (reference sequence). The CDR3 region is CASSVPGLIYEQYF. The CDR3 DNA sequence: TGTGCCAGCAGCGTTCCGGGACTAATCTACGAGCAGTACTTC.

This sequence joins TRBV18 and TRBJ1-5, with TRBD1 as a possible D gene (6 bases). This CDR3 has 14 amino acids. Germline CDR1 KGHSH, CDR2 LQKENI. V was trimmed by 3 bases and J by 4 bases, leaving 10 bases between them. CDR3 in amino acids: CASSPDSVNQPQHF. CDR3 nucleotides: TGTGCCAGCTCACCGGACAGCGTGAATCAGCCCCAGCATTTT.

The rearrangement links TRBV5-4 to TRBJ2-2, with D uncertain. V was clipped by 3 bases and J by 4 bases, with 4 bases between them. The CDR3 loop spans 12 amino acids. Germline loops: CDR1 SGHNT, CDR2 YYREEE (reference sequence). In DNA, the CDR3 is TGTGCCAGCAGCTCGAGCACCGGGGAGCTGTTTTTT. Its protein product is CASSSSTGELFF.

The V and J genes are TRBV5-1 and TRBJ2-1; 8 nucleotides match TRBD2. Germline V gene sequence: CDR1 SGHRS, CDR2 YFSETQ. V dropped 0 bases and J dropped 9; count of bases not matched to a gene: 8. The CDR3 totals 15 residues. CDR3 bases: TGCGCCAGCAGCTTGGGGGTAGCGGGACCGCGTGAGCAGTTCTTC. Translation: CASSLGVAGPREQFF.

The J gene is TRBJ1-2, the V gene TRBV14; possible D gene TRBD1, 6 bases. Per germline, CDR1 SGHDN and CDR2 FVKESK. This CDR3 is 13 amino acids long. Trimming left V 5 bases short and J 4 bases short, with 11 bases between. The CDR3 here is CASSEQGAYGYTF. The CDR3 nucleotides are TGTGCCAGCAGCGAACAGGGAGCCTATGGCTACACCTTC.

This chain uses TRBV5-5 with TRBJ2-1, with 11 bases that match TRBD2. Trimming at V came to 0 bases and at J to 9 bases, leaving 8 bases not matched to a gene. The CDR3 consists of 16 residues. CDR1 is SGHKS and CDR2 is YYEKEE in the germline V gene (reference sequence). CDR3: CASSLGVAGGSLEQFF. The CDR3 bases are TGTGCCAGCAGCTTGGGGGTAGCGGGAGGGTCGCTTGAGCAGTTCTTC.

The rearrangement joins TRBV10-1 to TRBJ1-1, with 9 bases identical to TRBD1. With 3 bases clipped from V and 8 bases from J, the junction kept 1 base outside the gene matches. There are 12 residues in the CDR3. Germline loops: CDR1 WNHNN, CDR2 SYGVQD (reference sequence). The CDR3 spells CASSEGQGEAFF. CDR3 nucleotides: TGCGCCAGCAGTGAAGGACAGGGGGAAGCTTTCTTT.

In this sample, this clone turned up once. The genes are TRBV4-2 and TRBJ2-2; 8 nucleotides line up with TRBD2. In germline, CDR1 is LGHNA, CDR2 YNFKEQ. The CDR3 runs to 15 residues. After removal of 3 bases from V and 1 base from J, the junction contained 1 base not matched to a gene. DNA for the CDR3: TGTGCCAGCAGCCAGGCGGGAGGGAACACCGGGGAGCTGTTTTTT. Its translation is CASSQAGGNTGELFF.

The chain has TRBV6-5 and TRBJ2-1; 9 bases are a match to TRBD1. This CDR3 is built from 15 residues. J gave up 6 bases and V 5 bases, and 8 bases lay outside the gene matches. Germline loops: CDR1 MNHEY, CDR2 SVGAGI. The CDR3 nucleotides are TGTGCCAGCAGTCTGGGACAGGGTAGGATCAATGAGCAGTTCTTC. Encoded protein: CASSLGQGRINEQFF.

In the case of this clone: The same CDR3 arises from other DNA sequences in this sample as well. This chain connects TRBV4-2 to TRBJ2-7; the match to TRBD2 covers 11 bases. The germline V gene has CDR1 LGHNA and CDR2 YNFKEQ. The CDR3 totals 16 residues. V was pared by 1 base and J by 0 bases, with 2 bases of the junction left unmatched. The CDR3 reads CASSQGLAGGSYEQYF. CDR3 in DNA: TGTGCCAGCAGCCAAGGTCTAGCGGGAGGCTCCTACGAGCAGTACTTC.

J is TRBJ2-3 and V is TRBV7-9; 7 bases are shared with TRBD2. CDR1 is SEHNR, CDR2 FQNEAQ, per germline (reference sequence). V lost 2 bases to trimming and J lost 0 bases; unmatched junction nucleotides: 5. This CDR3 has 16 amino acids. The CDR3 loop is CASSLIGGTSTDTQYF. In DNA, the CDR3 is TGTGCCAGCAGCTTAATCGGGGGGACCAGCACAGATACGCAGTATTTT.

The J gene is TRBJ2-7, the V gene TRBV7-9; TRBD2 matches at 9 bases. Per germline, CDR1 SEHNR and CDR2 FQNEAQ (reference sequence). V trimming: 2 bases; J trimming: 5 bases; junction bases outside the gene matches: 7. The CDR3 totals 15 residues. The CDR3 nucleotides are TGTGCCAGCAGCTTACGCGGGAGGGACTTGGACGAGCAGTACTTC. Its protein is CASSLRGRDLDEQYF.

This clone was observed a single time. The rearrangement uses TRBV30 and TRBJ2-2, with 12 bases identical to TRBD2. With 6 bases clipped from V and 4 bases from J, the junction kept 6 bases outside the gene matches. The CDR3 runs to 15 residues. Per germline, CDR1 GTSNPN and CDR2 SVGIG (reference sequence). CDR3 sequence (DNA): TGTGCCTGTAAACTAGCGGGAGGACCCACCGGGGAGCTGTTTTTT. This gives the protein CACKLAGGPTGELFF.

The CDR3 here is CASSPTGGILIETQYF. Written as DNA, the CDR3 is TGTGCCAGCAGCCCTACAGGGGGCATTCTAATAGAAACCCAGTACTTC. V is TRBV7-9 and J is TRBJ2-5, with 9 bases matching TRBD1. The CDR3 runs 16 residues. Germline V gives CDR1 SEHNR, CDR2 FQNEAQ (reference sequence). Trimming at V came to 5 bases and at J to 8 bases, leaving 15 bases not matched to a gene.

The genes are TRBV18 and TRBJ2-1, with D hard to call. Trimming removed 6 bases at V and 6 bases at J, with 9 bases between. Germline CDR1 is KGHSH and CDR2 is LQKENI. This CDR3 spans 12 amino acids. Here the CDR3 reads CASSPSGNEQFF. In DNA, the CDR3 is TGTGCCAGCTCCCCCTCGGGCAATGAGCAGTTCTTC. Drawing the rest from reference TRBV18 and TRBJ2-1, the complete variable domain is NAGVMQNPRHLVRRRGQEARLRCSPMKGHSHVYWYRQLPEEGLKFMVYLQKENIIDESGMPKERFSAEFPKEGPSILRIQQVVRGDSAAYFCASSPSGNEQFFGPGTRLTVL.

This CDR3 is CASSTQGLSTDTQYF. CDR3 bases: TGTGCCAGCAGCACCCAAGGACTGTCCACAGATACGCAGTATTTT. The V gene is TRBV7-3, the J gene TRBJ2-3, with D maybe TRBD2 (5 bases). Germline assignment: CDR1 SGHTA and CDR2 FQGTGA. V was cut by 5 bases and J by 2 bases, with 14 bases left in between. This CDR3 comprises 15 residues. Full variable domain (rest looked up from reference TRBV7-3 and TRBJ2-3): GAGVSQTPSNKVTEKGKYVELRCDPISGHTALYWYRQSLGQGPEFLIYFQGTGAADDSGLPNDRFFAVRPEGSVSTLKIQRTERGDSAVYLCASSTQGLSTDTQYFGPGTRLTVL.

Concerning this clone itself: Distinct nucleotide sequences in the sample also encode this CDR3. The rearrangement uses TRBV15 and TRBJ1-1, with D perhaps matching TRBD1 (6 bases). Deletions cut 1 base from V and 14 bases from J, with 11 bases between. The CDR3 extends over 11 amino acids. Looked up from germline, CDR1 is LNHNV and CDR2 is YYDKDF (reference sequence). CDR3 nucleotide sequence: TGTGCCACCAGCAGAGGAAGGGACACCTTCTTT. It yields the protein CATSRGRDTFF. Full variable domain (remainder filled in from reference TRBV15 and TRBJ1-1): DAMVIQNPRYQVTQFGKPVTLSCSQTLNHNVMYWYQQKSSQAPKLLFHYYDKDFNNEADTPDNFQSRRPNTSFCFLDIRSPGLGDTAMYLCATSRGRDTFFGQGTRLTVV.

The CDR3: CAWSDGQGGNQPQHF. CDR3 nucleotides: TGTGCCTGGAGCGATGGACAGGGCGGCAATCAGCCCCAGCATTTT. The chain joins TRBV30 to TRBJ1-5; 8 bases fit TRBD1. Trimming at V came to 3 bases and at J to 2 bases, leaving 6 bases not matched to a gene. Per the germline V gene, CDR1 is GTSNPN and CDR2 is SVGIG (reference sequence). The CDR3 is 15 residues long. The variable domain in full, completed from reference TRBV30 and TRBJ1-5, reads SQTIHQWPATLVQPVGSPLSLECTVEGTSNPNLYWYRQAAGRGLQLLFYSVGIGQISSEVPQNLSASRPQDRQFILSSKKLLLSDSGFYLCAWSDGQGGNQPQHFGDGTRLSIL.